One and the same sample provided the 11 T cell receptor beta chains below, sequenced in a study of cytomegalovirus exposure and HLA in healthy donors. The PCR had 60 Vbeta and 13 Jbeta primers. Produced via immunoSEQ multiplex PCR; TCRdb's table is partial and in-frame only. The sample has about 120,000 clones; the top ten hold more than 3%. Sequencing input: PBMCs. Every receptor here comes from a man between 18 and 35 years old in good health and CMV-seronegative.

The chain combines TRBV6-1 with TRBJ2-3; 7 positions match TRBD1. This CDR3 has 15 amino acids. V shed 6 bases and J 3 bases; nucleotides not matched to a gene: 9. Germline V lookup: CDR1 MNHNS, CDR2 SASEGT. This chain's CDR3 is CASRDTGARTDTQYF. CDR3 DNA sequence: TGTGCCAGCAGGGATACAGGGGCGAGGACAGATACGCAGTATTTT.

The chain couples TRBV29-1 to TRBJ1-2; no firm D call. There are 14 residues in the CDR3. Germline CDR1 is SQVTM and CDR2 is ANQGSEA. V was shortened by 5 bases and J by 4 bases, with 17 bases between the two germline ends. The CDR3 protein is CSVSSVGSAYGYTF. Here the CDR3 DNA reads TGCAGCGTTTCGTCCGTGGGGAGTGCCTATGGCTACACCTTC. The entire variable domain, with the rest obtained from reference TRBV29-1 and TRBJ1-2, is as follows: SAVISQKPSRDICQRGTSLTIQCQVDSQVTMMFWYRQQPGQSLTLIATANQGSEATYESGFVIDKFPISRPNLTFSTLTVSNMSPEDSSIYLCSVSSVGSAYGYTFGSGTRLTVV.

This sequence joins TRBV5-6 and TRBJ2-1, with D perhaps matching TRBD1 (5 bases). The CDR3 sequence is 14 residues long. Per germline, CDR1 SGHDT and CDR2 YYEEEE. With 4 bases removed from V and 8 bases from J, the gap between germline ends came to 16 bases. DNA for the CDR3: TGTGCCAGCAGCCTGGTTCTGGGGCCAGATGAGCAGTTCTTC. Residues: CASSLVLGPDEQFF.

The J gene is TRBJ1-5, the V gene TRBV28, with a possible D match to TRBD1 (5 bases). Germline V gives CDR1 MDHEN, CDR2 SYDVKM. V was cut by 6 bases and J by 2 bases, with 17 bases left in between. This CDR3 spans 16 amino acids. The CDR3 DNA follows: TGTGCCAGCAGCCCCCAGGTGGGGCTGGGCAATCAGCCCCAGCATTTT. The encoded protein is CASSPQVGLGNQPQHF.

V usage is TRBV30 and J usage is TRBJ2-2; D is unclear. Germline values: CDR1 GTSNPN, CDR2 SVGIG (reference sequence). This CDR3 is 13 amino acids long. V shed 4 bases and J shed 1 base, with 7 bases lying between them. The CDR3 nucleotides read TGTGCCTGGACTGTCGGGAACACCGGGGAGCTGTTTTTT. This encodes CAWTVGNTGELFF.

CDR3 DNA: TGCAGCGTCCTCAGGTGGACCGGGGAGCTGTTTTTT. Protein product: CSVLRWTGELFF. The V gene is TRBV29-1, the J gene TRBJ2-2, with D unresolved. CDR1 and CDR2 from the germline V gene are SQVTM and ANQGSEA. The CDR3 is 12 amino acids. Trimming stripped 6 bases from V and 5 bases from J, with 10 bases between.

The J gene is TRBJ2-4, the V gene TRBV28, with D uncertain. The CDR3 is 15 amino acids. Between the trimmed V and J ends, which lost 5 bases and 0 bases, there was a span of 11 bases. Per the germline V gene, CDR1 is MDHEN and CDR2 is SYDVKM. Here the CDR3 reads CASSPLTQAKNIQYF. The CDR3 coding sequence is TGTGCCAGCAGTCCGCTGACACAAGCCAAAAACATTCAGTACTTC.

The CDR3 reads CASRSQTGGTSYTF. The CDR3 coding sequence is TGTGCCAGCAGATCTCAGACAGGGGGCACGAGCTACACCTTC. This chain links TRBV6-5 with TRBJ1-2; TRBD1 matches 10 bases. Germline V gives CDR1 MNHEY, CDR2 SVGAGI. This CDR3 is 14 amino acids long. The J segment lost 9 bases and the V segment lost 6 bases, leaving 10 bases of the junction unmatched.

This sequence joins TRBV11-2 and TRBJ2-5; 15 bases line up with TRBD2. The J call is in doubt because the DNA end fits TRBJ2-7 better. The germline CDR1 and CDR2 sequences are SGHAT and FQNNGV. The length of the CDR3 is 17 residues. The CDR3 DNA follows: TGTGCCAGCAGCGACGGACTAGCGGGGGGGGACTCCTACGAGCAGTACTTC. Amino acids: CASSDGLAGGDSYEQYF.

This rearrangement joins TRBV7-9 to TRBJ2-2; the match to TRBD2 covers 7 bases. Germline V gene data show CDR1 as SEHNR and CDR2 as FQNEAQ (reference sequence). The J segment lost 6 bases and the V segment lost 2 bases, leaving 6 bases of the junction unmatched. CDR3 length: 15 residues. The CDR3 loop reads CASSLSGGVSGELFF. The CDR3 DNA reads as TGTGCCAGCAGCTTATCGGGGGGAGTGTCCGGGGAGCTGTTTTTT.

The J gene is TRBJ1-2, the V gene TRBV5-1; 10 positions agree with TRBD1. CDR3 length: 15 residues. In germline, CDR1 is SGHRS, CDR2 YFSETQ. Trimming took 2 bases from V and 8 from J; bases not matched to a gene: 9. CDR3 coding DNA: TGCGCCAGCAGCTTCTCCAGGGACAGGGGTGAGGGCTACACCTTC. Its translation is CASSFSRDRGEGYTF. The full variable domain, rest sourced from reference TRBV5-1 and TRBJ1-2, is KAGVTQTPRYLIKTRGQQVTLSCSPISGHRSVSWYQQTPGQGLQFLFEYFSETQRNKGNFPGRFSGRQFSNSRSEMNVSTLELGDSALYLCASSFSRDRGEGYTFGSGTRLTVV.